One T cell receptor beta chain is described in this entry. In the same sample, other DNA sequences code for this CDR3. Assay used: immunoSEQ multiplex PCR; TCRdb lists only in-frame clones, some missing. Among 85,000 to 95,000 clones listed, 70% to 90% were seen once. The V gene's germline CDR1 is SGHRS and CDR2 YFSETQ. The CDR3 is 14 amino acids. After removal of 1 base from V and 4 bases from J, the junction contained 3 bases not matched to a gene. The data derive from a study of blood T cell repertoires in COVID-19. The chain is built from TRBV5-1 and TRBJ2-5, with 8 bases that match TRBD2. The TCR originated in a woman older than 75 with acute or convalescent COVID-19. The specimen sequenced was peripheral blood. This CDR3 reads CASSLPGGRETQYF. CDR3 bases: TGCGCCAGCAGCTTGCCGGGGGGGCGAGAGACCCAGTACTTC.